The clone carrying this T cell receptor (beta chain) was seen many times. Its specificity is not known. Losses at the gene ends were 6 bases for V and 1 base for J; bases not matched to a gene: 1. The CDR3 loop spans 13 amino acids. Relying on iRepertoire HTBI primers and Arm-PCR of CDR3 regions, the team built TCR beta libraries. TCRdb analysed the multiplex PCR reads with MiXCR anew, one entry per CDR3 protein. Of some 250,000 distinct CDR3 sequences listed, 15% to 20% were seen once; the top ten hold roughly 15%. This sample was included in a study of regulatory T cells in long-lasting Graves disease. Broader study findings: Because few samples were included, accuracy may have been lower.

Specified time point: newly diagnosed GD, antithyroid drugs for less than 3 months. PBMCs were the source of the RNA used for TCR sequencing. These same records also appear under a second study, on T cells in Graves' hyperthyroidism and ophthalmopathy.

The gene calls are TRBV12-3 or TRBV12-4 and TRBJ2-3, with 7 bases fitting TRBD2. The input for sequencing was peripheral blood mononuclear cells (PBMCs), taken at new diagnosis, from a patient treated with antithyroid drugs. The receptor was derived from a woman aged 25 to 39 with Graves disease. CDR3 residues: CASRTSGTDTQYF. The CDR3 coding sequence is TGTGCCAGCAGAACTAGCGGCACAGATACGCAGTATTTT.